The clone carrying this TCR beta chain appeared a few times. Its target is not known. With iRepertoire HTBI primers and Arm-PCR of CDR3 regions, TCR beta libraries were built. As processed by the authors: Across the samples, identification revealed about 62 TRBV and about 15 TRBJ segments. TCRdb recomputed calls from the multiplex PCR reads with MiXCR, one row per CDR3 protein. It is TCRdb's table, rather than the study itself, that gives the V and J calls and clone size. Counted here are about 470,000 distinct CDR3 sequences, roughly 20% occurring once; the ten biggest clones make up 7% to 9.5%. The sample originates from a study of regulatory T cells in long-lasting Graves disease. For the study at large: In persistent Graves' disease, antithyroid drugs had been taken for over 5 years and TSH receptor antibodies stayed positive.

The study's findings and limits: Persistent disease samples used TRBV28, TRBJ1-2 and TRBJ2-5 preferentially.

There are 15 residues in the CDR3. Germline V gives CDR1 LGHDT, CDR2 YNNKEL (reference sequence). The V end was cut by 1 base, the J end by 3 bases, with 13 bases between. Indicated time point: persistent/refractory GD, antithyroid drugs over 5 years with positive TRAb. TCR sequences were obtained from RNA taken from PBMCs. The specimen comprised peripheral blood mononuclear cells (PBMCs), sampled when the disease was refractory, from a patient treated with antithyroid drugs. This receptor was obtained from a female donor with Graves disease. The chain joins TRBV3-1 to TRBJ2-7; D unclear. CDR3 amino acids: CASSQVGSPLYEQYF. DNA of the CDR3: TGTGCCAGCAGCCAAGTTGGCTCTCCTCTCTACGAGCAGTACTTC.